Listed below are T cell receptor beta chains from one sample, sequenced in a study of Graves' ophthalmopathy and Graves' hyperthyroidism. From the multiplex PCR reads, TCRdb called clonotypes with MiXCR, one entry per CDR3 protein. This sample has fewer than 250,000 distinct CDR3 sequences, with 25% to 35% found just once. Material for sequencing was peripheral blood. These receptors originate from a man aged 45-65 years with Graves' ophthalmopathy. The CDR3 runs from the conserved cysteine through the conserved F or W. D genes are given only for firm matches. Clone size is not always given. Where it is, it says once, few, many or a class for expanded clones.

CDR3nt: TGTGCCAGCAGCTCAGGGGCGAAAGAACGGGGCATTCAGTACTTC
CDR3aa: CASSSGAKERGIQYF
j_gene: TRBJ2-4
d_gene: NA
abundance: NA
v_gene: TRBV13

CDR3nt: TGCGCCAGCAGCCAAGGACGGTCAGGGTTCGGAGAGACCCAGTACTTC
CDR3aa: CASSQGRSGFGETQYF
j_gene: TRBJ2-5
d_gene: NA
abundance: many
v_gene: TRBV4-3

CDR3nt: TGTGCCAGCAGCCACCCATCGACTAGCGGGAGAGGGACCCAGTACTTC
CDR3aa: CASSHPSTSGRGTQYF
j_gene: TRBJ2-5
d_gene: TRBD2
abundance: few
v_gene: TRBV7-2

CDR3nt: TGTGCCAGCAGTGACCCAGGAGTGAACACTGAAGCTTTCTTT
CDR3aa: CASSDPGVNTEAFF
j_gene: TRBJ1-1
d_gene: NA
abundance: many
v_gene: TRBV2

CDR3nt: TGCGCCAGCAGCTTGGTCGTTTCAAGCGGGAGGTTGGCCGGGGAGCTGTTTTTT
CDR3aa: CASSLVVSSGRLAGELFF
j_gene: TRBJ2-2
d_gene: TRBD2
abundance: once
v_gene: TRBV5-1

CDR3nt: TGTGCCAGCAGAGCGGGAGATACCGGGGAGCTGTTTTTT
CDR3aa: CASRAGDTGELFF
j_gene: TRBJ2-2
d_gene: TRBD2
abundance: NA
v_gene: TRBV28

CDR3nt: TGTGCCAGCAGCTTAAGGCGCAGGGTAGGAGAGACCCAGTACTTC
CDR3aa: CASSLRRRVGETQYF
j_gene: TRBJ2-5
d_gene: NA
abundance: NA
v_gene: TRBV7-2

CDR3nt: TGTGCCAGTAGTATTACGTACAGCACTGAAGCTTTCTTT
CDR3aa: CASSITYSTEAFF
j_gene: TRBJ1-1
d_gene: NA
abundance: many
v_gene: TRBV19

CDR3nt: TGTGCCAGCACCCGGACCTCTAACTATGGCTACACCTTC
CDR3aa: CASTRTSNYGYTF
j_gene: TRBJ1-2
d_gene: NA
abundance: many
v_gene: TRBV6-1

CDR3nt: TGTGCCTGGGGAGGGCAGGGGATGAACTATGGCTACACCTTC
CDR3aa: CAWGGQGMNYGYTF
j_gene: TRBJ1-2
d_gene: NA
abundance: many
v_gene: TRBV30

CDR3nt: TGTGCCAGCACTCCCGACAGGGCTCAGCCCCAGCATTTT
CDR3aa: CASTPDRAQPQHF
j_gene: TRBJ1-5
d_gene: TRBD1
abundance: NA
v_gene: TRBV6-2/TRBV6-3

CDR3nt: TGTGCCATCAGTGGCCGGGACAACCAAGAGACCCAGTACTTC
CDR3aa: CAISGRDNQETQYF
j_gene: TRBJ2-5
d_gene: NA
abundance: many
v_gene: TRBV10-3

CDR3nt: TGTGCCAGCGGGAGTTCGGGGGAGCTGTTTTTT
CDR3aa: CASGSSGELFF
j_gene: TRBJ2-2
d_gene: NA
abundance: many
v_gene: TRBV9

CDR3nt: TGTGCCAGCAGTTCCGGGACTAGCGGGAGTAGGGTCGGTGCGGCCCAGTACTTC
CDR3aa: CASSSGTSGSRVGAAQYF
j_gene: TRBJ2-5
d_gene: TRBD2
abundance: many
v_gene: TRBV27

CDR3nt: TGTGCCAGCAGCTTAGTTGCCAGGTCCACCTACGAGCAGTACTTC
CDR3aa: CASSLVARSTYEQYF
j_gene: TRBJ2-7
d_gene: NA
abundance: NA
v_gene: TRBV11-2

CDR3nt: TGTGCCAGTAGTATAAACCCTCGCACTGAAGCTTTCTTT
CDR3aa: CASSINPRTEAFF
j_gene: TRBJ1-1
d_gene: NA
abundance: many
v_gene: TRBV19

CDR3nt: TGTGCCAGCAGCCAGACAGAACTTACCGGGGAGCTGTTTTTT
CDR3aa: CASSQTELTGELFF
j_gene: TRBJ2-2
d_gene: NA
abundance: many
v_gene: TRBV14

CDR3nt: TGTGCCAGCTCACCGAACAGGGGGAGCTCCTACGAGCAGTACTTC
CDR3aa: CASSPNRGSSYEQYF
j_gene: TRBJ2-7
d_gene: TRBD1
abundance: many
v_gene: TRBV18

CDR3nt: TGTGCCAGCAGTCTAGAAGTCGGGACAGGGGGGATTTCTAACTATGGCTACACCTTC
CDR3aa: CASSLEVGTGGISNYGYTF
j_gene: TRBJ1-2
d_gene: TRBD1
abundance: NA
v_gene: TRBV12-3/TRBV12-4

CDR3nt: TGTGCCAGCAGTTTAAATAGCGGGGGGTACGAGCAGTACTTC
CDR3aa: CASSLNSGGYEQYF
j_gene: TRBJ2-7
d_gene: TRBD2
abundance: many
v_gene: TRBV28

CDR3nt: TGCGCCAGCAGCTGGGGGCGAACCGGGGAGCTGTTTTTT
CDR3aa: CASSWGRTGELFF
j_gene: TRBJ2-2
d_gene: NA
abundance: NA
v_gene: TRBV5-1

CDR3nt: TGTGCCAGCAGCCAAGACATGGGTAAGGGCAATCAGCCCCAGCATTTT
CDR3aa: CASSQDMGKGNQPQHF
j_gene: TRBJ1-5
d_gene: NA
abundance: few
v_gene: TRBV3-1

CDR3nt: TGTGCCAGCACTTGGGTTTCTGGGGCCAACGTCCTGACTTTC
CDR3aa: CASTWVSGANVLTF
j_gene: TRBJ2-6
d_gene: NA
abundance: many
v_gene: TRBV28

CDR3nt: TGTGCCAGCAGTCTTAACCCTCAGGGAACCACCCAGTACTTC
CDR3aa: CASSLNPQGTTQYF
j_gene: TRBJ2-5
d_gene: NA
abundance: NA
v_gene: TRBV6-1

CDR3nt: TGTGCCAGCAGCGATAATCTCAAAGGCACTGAAGCTTTCTTT
CDR3aa: CASSDNLKGTEAFF
j_gene: TRBJ1-1
d_gene: NA
abundance: many
v_gene: TRBV7-2

CDR3nt: TGCAGCGCTAGGGGGAGCCTCCGAAGAGTCACCCAGTACTTC
CDR3aa: CSARGSLRRVTQYF
j_gene: TRBJ2-5
d_gene: NA
abundance: many
v_gene: TRBV20-1

CDR3nt: TGCAGCGTTGTTCCGGAAGAGGGGATTTCTAACTATGGCTACACCTTC
CDR3aa: CSVVPEEGISNYGYTF
j_gene: TRBJ1-2
d_gene: NA
abundance: many
v_gene: TRBV29-1

CDR3nt: TGTGCCACCAGTGATTTCACAGTCGGGGGAGGCGGCGCTAACTATGGCTACACCTTC
CDR3aa: CATSDFTVGGGGANYGYTF
j_gene: TRBJ1-2
d_gene: NA
abundance: many
v_gene: TRBV24-1

CDR3nt: TGCAGTGCTAGTATCCTAGCGGGAGAAGAGACCCAGTACTTC
CDR3aa: CSASILAGEETQYF
j_gene: TRBJ2-5
d_gene: TRBD2
abundance: many
v_gene: TRBV20-1

CDR3nt: TGTGCCAGCAGTGAGGGGACAGGGGTAGGGAATCAGCCCCAGCATTTT
CDR3aa: CASSEGTGVGNQPQHF
j_gene: TRBJ1-5
d_gene: TRBD1
abundance: NA
v_gene: TRBV6-1

CDR3nt: TGCAGTGCTGCCGTACGAGGGGGGCCCCAGTACTTC
CDR3aa: CSAAVRGGPQYF
j_gene: TRBJ2-5
d_gene: NA
abundance: many
v_gene: TRBV20-1

CDR3nt: TGTGCCAGCACGAACCGGGACAGGGTCGACGAGCAGTACTTC
CDR3aa: CASTNRDRVDEQYF
j_gene: TRBJ2-7
d_gene: TRBD1
abundance: many
v_gene: TRBV2

CDR3nt: TGTGCCAGTAACCCCTTGGGGGCTGGAGACTATGGCTACACCTTC
CDR3aa: CASNPLGAGDYGYTF
j_gene: TRBJ1-2
d_gene: NA
abundance: NA
v_gene: TRBV19

CDR3nt: TGTGCCAGCAGTTTCGCCGGGACTAGTACCGGGGAGCTGTTTTTT
CDR3aa: CASSFAGTSTGELFF
j_gene: TRBJ2-2
d_gene: TRBD2
abundance: many
v_gene: TRBV6-2/TRBV6-3

CDR3nt: TGTGCCAGCAGTTCGGACAGGTCTGGGGCCAACGTCCTGACTTTC
CDR3aa: CASSSDRSGANVLTF
j_gene: TRBJ2-6
d_gene: TRBD1
abundance: NA
v_gene: TRBV6-2/TRBV6-3

CDR3nt: TGTGCCAGCATCTCGTATGACAGGGTGGACACTGAAGCTTTCTTT
CDR3aa: CASISYDRVDTEAFF
j_gene: TRBJ1-1
d_gene: TRBD1
abundance: many
v_gene: TRBV28

CDR3nt: TGTGCCAGCAGCCATGGGACTAGCGGGGGCATAGGCGAGCAGTACTTC
CDR3aa: CASSHGTSGGIGEQYF
j_gene: TRBJ2-7
d_gene: TRBD2
abundance: NA
v_gene: TRBV11-2

CDR3nt: TGTGCCAGCAGTTTAAAGGCAGGAGCTAACTATGGCTACACCTTC
CDR3aa: CASSLKAGANYGYTF
j_gene: TRBJ1-2
d_gene: NA
abundance: many
v_gene: TRBV12-3/TRBV12-4

CDR3nt: TGTGCCAGCAGGGGGTTTGGGGGCTCACCCCTCCACTTT
CDR3aa: CASRGFGGSPLHF
j_gene: TRBJ1-6
d_gene: NA
abundance: NA
v_gene: TRBV28

CDR3nt: TGTGCCAGCAGGGGGGCGGGAGAAGAGACCCAGTACTTC
CDR3aa: CASRGAGEETQYF
j_gene: TRBJ2-5
d_gene: NA
abundance: many
v_gene: TRBV7-2

CDR3nt: TGTGCCAGCCTCAGACAGCTGAATTCACCCCTCCACTTT
CDR3aa: CASLRQLNSPLHF
j_gene: TRBJ1-6
d_gene: NA
abundance: NA
v_gene: TRBV12-3/TRBV12-4

CDR3nt: TGTGCCTGGAGTGTACCACCGGGACAGGGCACCGGGGAGCTGTTTTTT
CDR3aa: CAWSVPPGQGTGELFF
j_gene: TRBJ2-2
d_gene: TRBD1
abundance: NA
v_gene: TRBV30

CDR3nt: TGTGCCAGCAGCCGCCGGGACAGGGTAATAGATACGCAGTATTTT
CDR3aa: CASSRRDRVIDTQYF
j_gene: TRBJ2-3
d_gene: TRBD1
abundance: NA
v_gene: TRBV28

CDR3nt: TGTGCCAGTACTCCCAGCGCCGGGGCGGGGGAGCTGTTTTTT
CDR3aa: CASTPSAGAGELFF
j_gene: TRBJ2-2
d_gene: NA
abundance: many
v_gene: TRBV19

CDR3nt: TGCGCCAGCAGCCAAGATGGCCCTCAGCCCCAGCATTTT
CDR3aa: CASSQDGPQPQHF
j_gene: TRBJ1-5
d_gene: NA
abundance: many
v_gene: TRBV4-1

CDR3nt: TGTGCCAGCAGCTTACGACTTCTAGCGGGAGATTTGGCCGGGGAGCTGTTTTTT
CDR3aa: CASSLRLLAGDLAGELFF
j_gene: TRBJ2-2
d_gene: TRBD2
abundance: many
v_gene: TRBV6-2/TRBV6-3

CDR3nt: TGTGCCAGCAGTTCGCTGGACAGGGCGGGTGAAGCTTTCTTT
CDR3aa: CASSSLDRAGEAFF
j_gene: TRBJ1-1
d_gene: TRBD1
abundance: once
v_gene: TRBV12-3/TRBV12-4

CDR3nt: TGTGCCAGCAGTTCCCCCACGGGGGCTAGCGGACAAGCCTACGAGCAGTACTTC
CDR3aa: CASSSPTGASGQAYEQYF
j_gene: TRBJ2-7
d_gene: NA
abundance: many
v_gene: TRBV6-2/TRBV6-3

CDR3nt: TGCAGTGCTAGAGATGTGGAAAGGCAGGGGGATGGCTACACCTTC
CDR3aa: CSARDVERQGDGYTF
j_gene: TRBJ1-2
d_gene: TRBD1
abundance: many
v_gene: TRBV20-1

CDR3nt: TGTGCCAGCAGGGGAACGGGGAACTATGGCTACACCTTC
CDR3aa: CASRGTGNYGYTF
j_gene: TRBJ1-2
d_gene: NA
abundance: NA
v_gene: TRBV28

CDR3nt: TGCAGTGCTAGAGGCGGTACTAGCGGGCGCGATCAAGAGACCCAGTACTTC
CDR3aa: CSARGGTSGRDQETQYF
j_gene: TRBJ2-5
d_gene: TRBD2
abundance: many
v_gene: TRBV20-1

CDR3nt: TGTGCCAGCACCCCAAGACACTTAGAAGCTTTCTTT
CDR3aa: CASTPRHLEAFF
j_gene: TRBJ1-1
d_gene: NA
abundance: NA
v_gene: TRBV12-3/TRBV12-4

CDR3nt: TGTGCCAGCAGTTTCGGGGGCGGGGTAGAAGAGACCCAGTACTTC
CDR3aa: CASSFGGGVEETQYF
j_gene: TRBJ2-5
d_gene: NA
abundance: few
v_gene: TRBV12-3/TRBV12-4

CDR3nt: TGTGCCAGCAGTTTTACTAGCGCGAACACCGGGGAGCTGTTTTTT
CDR3aa: CASSFTSANTGELFF
j_gene: TRBJ2-2
d_gene: TRBD2
abundance: few
v_gene: TRBV12-3/TRBV12-4

CDR3nt: TGTGCCACCAGCGGGGACAGGGGTCAGCCCCAGCATTTT
CDR3aa: CATSGDRGQPQHF
j_gene: TRBJ1-5
d_gene: TRBD1
abundance: many
v_gene: TRBV15